These 2 T cell receptor beta chains came from one sample sequenced in a study of blood T cell repertoires in COVID-19. Assay used: immunoSEQ multiplex PCR; TCRdb lists only in-frame clones, some missing. The sample consists of 65,000 to 75,000 clones, around 82% of them appearing once. The sample was peripheral blood. These receptors originate from a human donor in a cohort sampled during active COVID-19.

J is TRBJ1-1 and V is TRBV12-3 or TRBV12-4; tentative D call: TRBD1 (5 bases). The germline V and J ends were trimmed by 9 bases and 7 bases, with 12 bases remaining between them. The CDR3 contains 11 residues. The chain's CDR3 is CASRGGDEAFF. In nucleotides, the CDR3 is TGTGCCAGTCGGGGGGGAGATGAAGCTTTCTTT.

This clone was seen at least ten times. The rearrangement links TRBV19 to TRBJ1-4; weak D call: TRBD1 (5 bases). Germline CDR1 reads LNHDA; CDR2 reads SQIVND (reference sequence). V lost 9 bases and J lost 3, with 17 bases in between. The length of the CDR3 is 15 residues. The CDR3: CASHGTGEPNEKLFF. The CDR3 DNA is TGTGCCAGCCATGGGACGGGGGAACCTAATGAAAAACTGTTTTTT.